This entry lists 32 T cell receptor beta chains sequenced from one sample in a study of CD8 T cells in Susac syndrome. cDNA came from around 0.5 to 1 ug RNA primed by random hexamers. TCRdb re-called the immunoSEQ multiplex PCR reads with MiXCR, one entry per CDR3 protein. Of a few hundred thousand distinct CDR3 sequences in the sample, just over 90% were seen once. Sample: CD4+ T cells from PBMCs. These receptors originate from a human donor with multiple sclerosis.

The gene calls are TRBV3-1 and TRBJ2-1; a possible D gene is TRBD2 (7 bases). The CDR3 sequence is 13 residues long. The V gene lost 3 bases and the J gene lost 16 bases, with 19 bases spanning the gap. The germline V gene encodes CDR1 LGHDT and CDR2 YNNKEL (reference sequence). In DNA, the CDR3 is TGTGCCAGCAGCCAGCCACCCGGGGGGCCCTTTTTCTTC. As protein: CASSQPPGGPFFF.

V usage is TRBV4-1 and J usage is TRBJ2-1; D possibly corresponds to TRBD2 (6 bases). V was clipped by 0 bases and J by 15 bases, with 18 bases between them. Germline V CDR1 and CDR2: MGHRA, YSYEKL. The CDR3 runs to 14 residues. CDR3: CASSQETGGYPGFF. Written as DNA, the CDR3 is TGCGCCAGCAGCCAAGAAACCGGAGGGTACCCGGGGTTCTTC.

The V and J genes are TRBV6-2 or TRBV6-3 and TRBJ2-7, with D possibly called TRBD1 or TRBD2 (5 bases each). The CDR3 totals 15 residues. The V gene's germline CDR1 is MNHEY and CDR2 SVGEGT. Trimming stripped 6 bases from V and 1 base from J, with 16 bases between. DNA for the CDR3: TGTGCCAGCAGCCCGGGACCGGGGCTGTCCTACGAGCAGTACGTC. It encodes CASSPGPGLSYEQYV.

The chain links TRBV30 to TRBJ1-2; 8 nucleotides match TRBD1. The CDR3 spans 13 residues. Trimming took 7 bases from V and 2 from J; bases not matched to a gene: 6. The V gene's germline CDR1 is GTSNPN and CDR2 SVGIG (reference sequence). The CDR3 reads CAFRQGSNYGYTF. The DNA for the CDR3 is TGTGCCTTCCGACAGGGGTCGAACTATGGCTACACCTTC.

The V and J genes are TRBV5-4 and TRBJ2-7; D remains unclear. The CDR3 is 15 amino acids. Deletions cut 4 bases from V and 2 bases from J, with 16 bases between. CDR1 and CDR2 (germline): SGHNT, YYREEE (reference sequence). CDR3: CASSPGASVPYEQYF. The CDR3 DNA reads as TGTGCCAGCAGCCCTGGAGCCAGTGTCCCCTACGAGCAGTACTTC.

The DNA for the CDR3 is TGTGCCAGCAGCCAAGTAAACGAGCAGTACTTC. Amino acids: CASSQVNEQYF. This sequence joins TRBV14 and TRBJ2-7; D not resolved. This CDR3 contains 11 residues. Trimming removed 1 base at V and 5 bases at J, with 3 bases between. Germline values: CDR1 SGHDN, CDR2 FVKESK.

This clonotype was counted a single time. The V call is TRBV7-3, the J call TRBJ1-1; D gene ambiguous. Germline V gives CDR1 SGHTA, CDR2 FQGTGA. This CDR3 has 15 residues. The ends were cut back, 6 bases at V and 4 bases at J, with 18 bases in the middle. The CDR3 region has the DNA TGTGCCAGCAGTTCCGGAGGGCCGGCGGGCACTGAAGCTTTCTTT. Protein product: CASSSGGPAGTEAFF.

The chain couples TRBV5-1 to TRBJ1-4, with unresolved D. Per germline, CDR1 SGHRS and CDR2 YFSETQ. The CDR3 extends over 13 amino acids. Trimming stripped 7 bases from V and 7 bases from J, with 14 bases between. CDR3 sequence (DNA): TGCGCCAGCGCAAGGGCGTACGGTGAAAAACTGTTTTTT. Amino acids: CASARAYGEKLFF. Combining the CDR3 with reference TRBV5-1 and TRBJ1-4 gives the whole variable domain KAGVTQTPRYLIKTRGQQVTLSCSPISGHRSVSWYQQTPGQGLQFLFEYFSETQRNKGNFPGRFSGRQFSNSRSEMNVSTLELGDSALYLCASARAYGEKLFFGSGTQLSVL.

The CDR3 reads CASSFAGANQPQHF. In DNA form, the CDR3 reads TGTGCCAGCAGCTTTGCAGGAGCCAATCAGCCCCAGCATTTT. V gene TRBV11-2 combines with J gene TRBJ1-5; D remains ambiguous. This CDR3 is built from 14 residues. Trimming took off 3 bases at V and 3 bases at J, with 9 bases between the two ends. CDR1 is SGHAT and CDR2 is FQNNGV in the germline V gene.

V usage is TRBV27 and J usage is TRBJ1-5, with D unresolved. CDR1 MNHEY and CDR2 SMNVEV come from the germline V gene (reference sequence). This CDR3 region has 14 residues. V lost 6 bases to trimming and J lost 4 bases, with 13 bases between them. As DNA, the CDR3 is TGTGCCAGCAGCTCCATGATGATGAATCAGCCCCAGCATTTT. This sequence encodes CASSSMMMNQPQHF.

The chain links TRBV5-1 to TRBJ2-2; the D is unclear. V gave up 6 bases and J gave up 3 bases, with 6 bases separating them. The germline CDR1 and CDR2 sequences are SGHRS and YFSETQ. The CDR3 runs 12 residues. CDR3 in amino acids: CASIPDTGELFF. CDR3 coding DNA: TGCGCCAGCATTCCGGACACCGGGGAGCTGTTTTTT.

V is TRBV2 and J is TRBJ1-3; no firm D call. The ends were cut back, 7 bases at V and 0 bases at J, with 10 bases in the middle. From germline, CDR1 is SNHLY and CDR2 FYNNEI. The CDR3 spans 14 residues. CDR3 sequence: CASTPETSGNTIYF. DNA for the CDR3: TGTGCCAGCACTCCAGAGACCTCTGGAAACACCATATATTTT.

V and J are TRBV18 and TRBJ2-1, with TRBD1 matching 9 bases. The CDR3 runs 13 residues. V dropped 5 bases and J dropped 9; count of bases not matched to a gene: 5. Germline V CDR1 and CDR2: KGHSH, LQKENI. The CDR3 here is CASSMTGGAEQFF. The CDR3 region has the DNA TGTGCCAGCTCAATGACAGGGGGGGCTGAGCAGTTCTTC. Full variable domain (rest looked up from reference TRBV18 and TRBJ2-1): NAGVMQNPRHLVRRRGQEARLRCSPMKGHSHVYWYRQLPEEGLKFMVYLQKENIIDESGMPKERFSAEFPKEGPSILRIQQVVRGDSAAYFCASSMTGGAEQFFGPGTRLTVL.

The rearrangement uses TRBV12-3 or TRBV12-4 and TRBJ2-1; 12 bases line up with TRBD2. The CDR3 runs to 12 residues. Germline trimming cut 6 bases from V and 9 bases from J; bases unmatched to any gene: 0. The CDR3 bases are TGTGCCAGCAGGACTAGCGGGAGTGAGCAGTTCTTC. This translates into CASRTSGSEQFF.

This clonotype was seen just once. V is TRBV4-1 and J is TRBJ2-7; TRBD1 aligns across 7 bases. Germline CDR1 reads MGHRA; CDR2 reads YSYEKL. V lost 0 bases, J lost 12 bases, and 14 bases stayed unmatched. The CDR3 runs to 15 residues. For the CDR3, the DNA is TGCGCCAGCAGCCAAGAAATCCTAAGACAGGGAGACAGGTACTTC. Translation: CASSQEILRQGDRYF.

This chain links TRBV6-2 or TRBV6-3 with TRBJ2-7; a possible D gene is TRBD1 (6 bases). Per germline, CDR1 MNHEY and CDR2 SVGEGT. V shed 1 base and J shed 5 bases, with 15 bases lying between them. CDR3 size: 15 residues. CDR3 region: CASSYFFWTDNEQYF. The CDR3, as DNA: TGTGCCAGCAGTTACTTCTTTTGGACAGATAACGAGCAGTACTTC.

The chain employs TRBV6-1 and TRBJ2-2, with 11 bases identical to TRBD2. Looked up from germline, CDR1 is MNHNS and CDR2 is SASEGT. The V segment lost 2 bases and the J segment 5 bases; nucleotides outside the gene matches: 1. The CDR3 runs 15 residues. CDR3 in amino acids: CASSESSGRTGELFF. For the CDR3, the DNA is TGTGCCAGCAGTGAATCTAGCGGGAGGACCGGGGAGCTGTTTTTT.

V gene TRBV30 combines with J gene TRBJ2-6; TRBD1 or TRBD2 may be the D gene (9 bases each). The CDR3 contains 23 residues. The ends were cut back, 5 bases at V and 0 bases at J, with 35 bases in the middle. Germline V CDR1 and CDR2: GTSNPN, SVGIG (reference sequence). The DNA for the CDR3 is TGTGCCTGGTATCCCACGCCGCGGGAGGGGGACAGGGCTCAACACTCTGGGGCCAACGTCCTGACTTTC. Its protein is CAWYPTPREGDRAQHSGANVLTF. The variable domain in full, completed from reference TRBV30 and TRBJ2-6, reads SQTIHQWPATLVQPVGSPLSLECTVEGTSNPNLYWYRQAAGRGLQLLFYSVGIGQISSEVPQNLSASRPQDRQFILSSKKLLLSDSGFYLCAWYPTPREGDRAQHSGANVLTFGAGSRLTVL.

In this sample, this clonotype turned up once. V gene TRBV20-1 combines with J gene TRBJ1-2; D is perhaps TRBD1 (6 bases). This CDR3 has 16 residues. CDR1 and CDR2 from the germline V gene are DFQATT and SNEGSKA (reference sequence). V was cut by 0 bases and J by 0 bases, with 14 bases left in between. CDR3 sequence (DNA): TGCAGTGCTAGAGATTACGGGGGCGCTTCTAACTATGGCTACACCTTC. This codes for CSARDYGGASNYGYTF.

Written as DNA, the CDR3 is TGCGCCAGCAGCTTGATTTTAGACAATGAGCAGTTCTTC. Translating it yields CASSLILDNEQFF. The J gene is TRBJ2-1, the V gene TRBV5-1; no clear D. V dropped 1 base and J dropped 5 bases, with 7 bases sitting between them. Germline CDR1 is SGHRS and CDR2 is YFSETQ. The CDR3 consists of 13 residues.

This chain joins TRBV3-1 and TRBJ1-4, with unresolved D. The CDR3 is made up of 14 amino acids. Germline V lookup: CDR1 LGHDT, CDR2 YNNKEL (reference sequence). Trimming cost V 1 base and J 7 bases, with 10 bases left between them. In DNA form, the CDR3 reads TGTGCCAGCAGCCAAGTGAGACTCGGTGAAAAACTGTTTTTT. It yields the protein CASSQVRLGEKLFF.

CDR3 sequence: CASSPPGLVGTGEQFF. The CDR3, as DNA: TGTGCCAGCAGTCCTCCGGGACTAGTCGGTACTGGTGAGCAGTTCTTC. The V gene is TRBV28, the J gene TRBJ2-1, with TRBD2 matching over 8 bases. The CDR3 contains 16 residues. After removal of 5 bases from V and 9 bases from J, the junction contained 15 bases not matched to a gene. Per germline, CDR1 MDHEN and CDR2 SYDVKM.

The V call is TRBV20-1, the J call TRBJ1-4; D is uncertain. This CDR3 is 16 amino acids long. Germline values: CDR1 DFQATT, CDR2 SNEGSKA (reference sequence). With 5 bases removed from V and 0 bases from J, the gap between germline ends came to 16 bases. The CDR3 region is CSAPNMRAATNEKLFF. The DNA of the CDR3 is TGCAGTGCTCCTAATATGCGGGCAGCAACTAATGAAAAACTGTTTTTT.

The CDR3 DNA reads TGTGCCACCACTCAAGAGACCCAGTACTTC. Translated: CATTQETQYF. This chain links TRBV28 with TRBJ2-5; D unresolved. The CDR3 is 10 residues long. Germline assignment: CDR1 MDHEN and CDR2 SYDVKM. The V end lost 10 bases, the J end lost 2 bases, and 5 bases lay between the germline ends.

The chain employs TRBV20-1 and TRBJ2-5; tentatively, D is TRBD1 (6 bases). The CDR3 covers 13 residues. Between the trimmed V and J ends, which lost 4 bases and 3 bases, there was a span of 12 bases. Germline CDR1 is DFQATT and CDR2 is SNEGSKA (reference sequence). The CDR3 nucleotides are TGCAGTGCTATCAACAGGGTGAAAGAGACCCAGTACTTC. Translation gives CSAINRVKETQYF.

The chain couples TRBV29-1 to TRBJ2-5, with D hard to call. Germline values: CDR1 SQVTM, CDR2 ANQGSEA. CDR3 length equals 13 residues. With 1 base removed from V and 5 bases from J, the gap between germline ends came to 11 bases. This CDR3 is CSVEVWIRETQYF. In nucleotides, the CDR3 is TGCAGCGTTGAAGTATGGATTAGGGAGACCCAGTACTTC.

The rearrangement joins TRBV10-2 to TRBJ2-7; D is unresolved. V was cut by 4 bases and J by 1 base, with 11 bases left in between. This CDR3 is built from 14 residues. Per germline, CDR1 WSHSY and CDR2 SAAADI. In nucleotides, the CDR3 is TGCGCCAGCAGTGCTTCTACACCGTCCTACGAGCAGTACTTC. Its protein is CASSASTPSYEQYF.

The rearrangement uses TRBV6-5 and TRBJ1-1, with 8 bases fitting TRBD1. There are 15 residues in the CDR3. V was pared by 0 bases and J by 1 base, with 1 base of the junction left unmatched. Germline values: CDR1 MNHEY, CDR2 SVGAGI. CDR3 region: CASSYSGQANTEAFF. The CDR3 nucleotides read TGTGCCAGCAGTTACTCGGGACAGGCGAACACTGAAGCTTTCTTT.

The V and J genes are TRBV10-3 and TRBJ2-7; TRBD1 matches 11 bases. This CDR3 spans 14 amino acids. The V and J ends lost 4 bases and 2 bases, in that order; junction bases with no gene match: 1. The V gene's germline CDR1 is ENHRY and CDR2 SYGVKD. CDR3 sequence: CAISGTGGTYEQYF. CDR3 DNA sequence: TGTGCCATCAGTGGGACAGGGGGCACCTACGAGCAGTACTTC.

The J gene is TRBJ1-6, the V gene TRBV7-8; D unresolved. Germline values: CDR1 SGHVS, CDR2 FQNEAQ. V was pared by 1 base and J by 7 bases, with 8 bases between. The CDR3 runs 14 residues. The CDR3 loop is CASSLDLGNSPLHF. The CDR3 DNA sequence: TGTGCCAGCAGCTTAGACCTGGGGAATTCACCCCTCCACTTT.

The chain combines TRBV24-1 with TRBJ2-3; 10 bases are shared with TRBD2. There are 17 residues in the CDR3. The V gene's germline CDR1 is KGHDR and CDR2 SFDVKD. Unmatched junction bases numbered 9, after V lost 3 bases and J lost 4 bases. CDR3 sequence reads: CATSDPNQGLAPDTQYF. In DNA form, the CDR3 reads TGTGCCACCAGTGATCCTAACCAGGGACTAGCGCCAGATACGCAGTATTTT.

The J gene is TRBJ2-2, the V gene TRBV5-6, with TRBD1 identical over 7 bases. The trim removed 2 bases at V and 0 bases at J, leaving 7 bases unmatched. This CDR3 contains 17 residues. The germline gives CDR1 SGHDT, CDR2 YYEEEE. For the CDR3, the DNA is TGTGCCAGCAGCTTTTCCACAGGGGCCCCGAACACCGGGGAGCTGTTTTTT. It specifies CASSFSTGAPNTGELFF.